Detailed here is one TCR beta chain. The sample comes from a study of blood T cell repertoires in COVID-19. V was pared by 3 bases and J by 8 bases, with 6 bases of the junction left unmatched. The CDR3 extends over 13 amino acids. The germline CDR1 and CDR2 sequences are MNHNS and SASEGT. Clones were read by immunoSEQ multiplex PCR, and TCRdb kept only the in-frame ones, dropping some. The sample lists about 220,000 clones, 65% to 85% occurring once. The chain couples TRBV6-1 to TRBJ1-2; 7 bases align to TRBD1. Material: peripheral blood. This clonotype was sampled from a woman in her forties or fifties with acute or convalescent COVID-19. CDR3 amino acids: CASSDRGWRGYTF. CDR3 coding DNA: TGTGCCAGCAGTGACAGGGGGTGGCGGGGCTACACCTTC.